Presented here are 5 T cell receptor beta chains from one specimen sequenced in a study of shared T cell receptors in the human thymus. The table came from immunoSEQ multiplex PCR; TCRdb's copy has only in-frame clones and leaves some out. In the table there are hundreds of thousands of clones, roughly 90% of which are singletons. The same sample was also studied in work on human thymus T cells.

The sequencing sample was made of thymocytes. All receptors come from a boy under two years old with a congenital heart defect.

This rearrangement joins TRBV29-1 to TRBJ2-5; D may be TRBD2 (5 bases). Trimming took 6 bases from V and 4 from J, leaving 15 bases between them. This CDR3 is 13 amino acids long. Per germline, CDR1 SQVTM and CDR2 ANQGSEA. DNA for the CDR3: TGCAGCGTCCGTCCGAGGGTTGGAGAGACCCAGTACTTC. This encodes CSVRPRVGETQYF.

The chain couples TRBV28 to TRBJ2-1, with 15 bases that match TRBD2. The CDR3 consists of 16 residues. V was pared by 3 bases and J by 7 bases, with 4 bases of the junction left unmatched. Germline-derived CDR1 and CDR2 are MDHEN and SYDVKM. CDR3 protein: CASSFLGLAGGNEQFF. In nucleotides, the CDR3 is TGTGCCAGCAGTTTCTTAGGACTAGCGGGAGGGAATGAGCAGTTCTTC.

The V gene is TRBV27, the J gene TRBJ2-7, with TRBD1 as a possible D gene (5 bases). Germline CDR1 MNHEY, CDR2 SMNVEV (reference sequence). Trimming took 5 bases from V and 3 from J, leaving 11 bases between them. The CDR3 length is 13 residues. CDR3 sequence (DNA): TGTGCCAGCAGTACGACAGACCTCTACGAGCAGTACTTC. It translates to CASSTTDLYEQYF.

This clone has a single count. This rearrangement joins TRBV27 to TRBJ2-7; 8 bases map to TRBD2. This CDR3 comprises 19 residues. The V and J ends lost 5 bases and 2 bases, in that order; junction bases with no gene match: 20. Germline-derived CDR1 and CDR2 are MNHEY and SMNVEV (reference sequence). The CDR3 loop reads CASSPHDLVASGCPYEQYF. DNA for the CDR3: TGTGCCAGCAGTCCCCACGACTTAGTGGCTAGCGGGTGTCCCTACGAGCAGTACTTC.

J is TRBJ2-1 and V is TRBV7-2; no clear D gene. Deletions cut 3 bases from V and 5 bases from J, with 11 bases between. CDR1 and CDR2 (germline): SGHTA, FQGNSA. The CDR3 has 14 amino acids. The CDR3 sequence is CASSFKKRDNEQFF. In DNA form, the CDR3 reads TGTGCCAGCAGCTTTAAGAAGCGCGACAATGAGCAGTTCTTC.